The 14 T cell receptor beta chains reported below all come from one sample, sequenced in a study of cytomegalovirus exposure and HLA in healthy donors. Both 60 Vbeta primers and 13 Jbeta primers went into the PCR. The assay was immunoSEQ multiplex PCR, and TCRdb's table has in-frame clones only and misses some. This table holds 150,000 to 200,000 clones, around 80% found once. Sequencing was done on a sample of PBMCs. The source of these receptors is a male donor in good health and CMV-seropositive.

The gene calls are TRBV6-6 and TRBJ1-2; TRBD1 aligns across 7 bases. Losses at the gene ends were 4 bases for V and 3 bases for J; bases not matched to a gene: 8. The CDR3 runs 15 residues. Germline V lookup: CDR1 MNHNY, CDR2 SVGAGI (reference sequence). The CDR3 region has the DNA TGTGCCAGCAGTTCGAGCGACAGGGTCCACTATGGCTACACCTTC. This encodes CASSSSDRVHYGYTF.

The J gene is TRBJ2-7, the V gene TRBV10-1; D is perhaps TRBD1 (6 bases). The germline V gene encodes CDR1 WNHNN and CDR2 SYGVQD (reference sequence). V gave up 5 bases and J gave up 0 bases, with 17 bases separating them. The CDR3 length is 16 residues. Here the CDR3 DNA reads TGCGCCAGCAGTCCGGGACACCGCCTGTGCTCCTACGAGCAGTACTTC. As protein: CASSPGHRLCSYEQYF.

In its sample, this clone was seen once. The rearrangement uses TRBV12-5 and TRBJ2-2; D unresolved. This CDR3 has 12 residues. Germline lookup yields CDR1 LGHNT and CDR2 FRNRAP. V lost 5 bases to trimming and J lost 6 bases, with 7 bases between them. The CDR3 reads CASGPPAGELFF. The CDR3 region has the DNA TGTGCTAGTGGTCCTCCCGCCGGGGAGCTGTTTTTT.

The genes are TRBV6-4 and TRBJ2-3; 12 nucleotides match TRBD2. CDR3 length: 15 amino acids. V was clipped by 5 bases and J by 4 bases; unmatched bases: 4. Germline V lookup: CDR1 MRHNA, CDR2 SNTAGT. This CDR3 reads CASSPLAGGADTQYF. The CDR3 DNA sequence: TGTGCCAGCAGTCCCCTAGCGGGAGGGGCAGATACGCAGTATTTT.

The CDR3 DNA follows: TGTGCCAGCAGTGGACAGGGAGGTGGCACTGAAGCTTTCTTT. Protein: CASSGQGGGTEAFF. The chain links TRBV6-5 to TRBJ1-1, with 8 bases that match TRBD1. V trimming: 5 bases; J trimming: 4 bases; junction bases outside the gene matches: 6. This CDR3 is built from 14 residues. The germline V gene encodes CDR1 MNHEY and CDR2 SVGAGI.

The rearrangement links TRBV18 to TRBJ2-6, with D perhaps matching TRBD1 (6 bases). The germline V and J ends were trimmed by 3 bases and 3 bases, with 15 bases remaining between them. CDR1 KGHSH and CDR2 LQKENI come from the germline V gene. This CDR3 contains 17 residues. The CDR3, as DNA: TGTGCCAGCTCACCTGGACAGCCCCGGGGTGGGGCCAACGTCCTGACTTTC. Translating gives CASSPGQPRGGANVLTF. Looking up the rest from reference TRBV18 and TRBJ2-6 gives the full variable domain: NAGVMQNPRHLVRRRGQEARLRCSPMKGHSHVYWYRQLPEEGLKFMVYLQKENIIDESGMPKERFSAEFPKEGPSILRIQQVVRGDSAAYFCASSPGQPRGGANVLTFGAGSRLTVL.

The V and J genes are TRBV7-3 and TRBJ2-2; D not certain. With 5 bases removed from V and 3 bases from J, the gap between germline ends came to 4 bases. CDR3 size: 12 residues. The germline gives CDR1 SGHTA, CDR2 FQGTGA. The CDR3 sequence is CASSGYTGELFF. CDR3 DNA: TGTGCCAGCAGCGGCTACACCGGGGAGCTGTTTTTT. Looking up the rest from reference TRBV7-3 and TRBJ2-2 gives the full variable domain: GAGVSQTPSNKVTEKGKYVELRCDPISGHTALYWYRQSLGQGPEFLIYFQGTGAADDSGLPNDRFFAVRPEGSVSTLKIQRTERGDSAVYLCASSGYTGELFFGEGSRLTVL.

The chain combines TRBV14 with TRBJ2-1; D is possibly TRBD2 (5 bases). Germline-derived CDR1 and CDR2 are SGHDN and FVKESK. Trimming removed 2 bases at V and 0 bases at J, with 14 bases between. The CDR3 extends over 17 amino acids. CDR3 sequence: CASSQPAGLFSYNEQFF. CDR3 in DNA: TGTGCCAGCAGCCAACCCGCGGGCTTGTTCTCCTACAATGAGCAGTTCTTC.

This chain links TRBV28 with TRBJ1-1, with D uncertain. CDR1 and CDR2 (germline): MDHEN, SYDVKM. CDR3 length: 13 residues. The V end was cut by 7 bases, the J end by 1 base, with 10 bases between. CDR3 bases: TGTGCCAGCATTCGCAGACAGAACACTGAAGCTTTCTTT. It codes for CASIRRQNTEAFF.

As DNA, the CDR3 is TGCGCCAGCAGCTTATTACCAGGGACAGAAGAGACCCAGTACTTC. Translation gives CASSLLPGTEETQYF. The V call is TRBV5-1, the J call TRBJ2-5; 7 bases line up with TRBD1. Germline V gene data show CDR1 as SGHRS and CDR2 as YFSETQ. The CDR3 spans 15 residues. With V trimmed by 2 bases and J by 3 bases, 7 bases remained unmatched.

The chain carries TRBV30 and TRBJ1-2, with unresolved D. V shed 4 bases and J shed 8 bases, with 14 bases lying between them. The germline V gene has CDR1 GTSNPN and CDR2 SVGIG (reference sequence). The CDR3 runs 12 residues. CDR3 loop: CAWTSPAEGYTF. For the CDR3, the DNA is TGTGCCTGGACTTCACCCGCGGAAGGCTACACCTTC.

This clone has a handful of counts. The V gene is TRBV5-6, the J gene TRBJ2-5, with D perhaps TRBD1 (6 bases). The CDR3 is 15 amino acids. Per germline, CDR1 SGHDT and CDR2 YYEEEE. V lost 4 bases and J lost 4, with 17 bases in between. The CDR3 protein is CASSPLRGSGETQYF. The DNA for the CDR3 is TGTGCCAGCAGCCCCCTCAGGGGATCGGGAGAGACCCAGTACTTC.

The chain joins TRBV19 to TRBJ1-6, with D uncertain. CDR3 length: 16 residues. Trimming removed 1 base at V and 10 bases at J, with 17 bases between. The V gene's germline CDR1 is LNHDA and CDR2 SQIVND (reference sequence). Here the CDR3 reads CASSIVWLNKVSPLHF. The CDR3 DNA is TGTGCCAGTAGTATAGTTTGGCTCAACAAAGTATCACCCCTCCACTTT.

V usage is TRBV2 and J usage is TRBJ2-2, with 8 nucleotides matching TRBD1. Per the germline V gene, CDR1 is SNHLY and CDR2 is FYNNEI. The CDR3 runs to 15 residues. V trimming: 6 bases; J trimming: 0 bases; junction bases outside the gene matches: 3. The CDR3 DNA is TGTGCCAGCAGCATGACAGGGGCGAACACCGGGGAGCTGTTTTTT. Translated, it gives CASSMTGANTGELFF.